Reported below is one T cell receptor (beta chain). The antigen it recognizes is unknown. No quality values exist for individual bases; no much larger clone is one base distant. The CDR3 contains 20 residues, cysteine and valine counted. The sequence is cut down to CDR3 DNA, 60 bases in frame from base 1. This sample was included in a study of blood T cell repertoires in COVID-19 (dated by TCRdb to 2019 to 2021). Background for the entire study: Samples covering the acute and convalescent phases of COVID-19 were provided by collaborators in the United States, Italy and Spain. The dataset comprised deeply sampled blood TCRbeta repertoires from subjects exposed to, actively infected with, or recovered from COVID-19. The prospective study material was composed of cDNA or gDNA derived from T cells, B-cell-depleted T cells, or PBMCs. Where available, HLA class I and class II types were taken from metadata supplied by the sample provider and were not determined by assay-based typing. A freely available public database, intended as a resource for researchers studying the immune response to SARS-CoV-2, is where the repertoires were released. Nearly every sample came with metadata listing a de-identified subject ID, COVID-19 status, age in years and sex. The samples were drawn from the first 160 participants of the ongoing ImmuneRACE study and from roughly 1,300 subjects provided by 6 global collaborators.

What the study reported, not specific to this receptor: The amount of clinical and demographic metadata varied by source and participant and was provided uncurated.

Participants in the prospective study were aged 18 to 89 years, lived in approximately 26 United States geographic areas, and enrolled through a virtual design. In the prospective study, participants were assigned to cohorts based on the clinical history participants reported in a screening survey and a study questionnaire. Recovered participants in ImmuneRACE Cohort 3 were defined by two consecutive negative NP/OP PCR tests, clearance by a healthcare professional, or resolution of symptoms. In the prospective study, whole blood, serum and a nasopharyngeal or oropharyngeal swab were collected from each participant by mobile phlebotomists. Participants in the prospective study had the option to provide additional blood draws and questionnaires over a 2-month period. Before DNA extraction, blood samples from the prospective study were shipped at room temperature or frozen. The immunoSEQ Assay, a bias-controlled multiplex PCR, was used to amplify TCRbeta CDR3 regions from genomic DNA. The study's processing was this. Within the assay, amplification of reference gene primers was used to estimate how many nucleated cells each sample contained. To quantify the absolute abundance of each unique TCRbeta CDR3 rearrangement, sequence reads were collapsed and filtered. For each sample, productive Simpson clonality was calculated as the square root of Simpson's diversity index over productive rearrangements. TCRdb retrieved this table from immuneACCESS and kept in-frame rearrangements only. Not all clones are present; in checked studies, unresolved V genes account for under half, and no reason is known for the remainder. Clone size and the V and J calls come from that table; the DNA yielded D and trimming. This sample lists 490,000 or so clones; less than 90% were detected once. The leading ten clones occupy roughly 8% of the sample.

The chain couples TRBV12-2 to TRBJ2-7; the table's D call, TRBD2, has no DNA check behind it. TRBV12-2 constitutes a pseudogene. Sequenced input: PBMCs or T cells enriched from blood (not recorded which). The source of this sequence is a woman in her fifties or sixties who had recovered from COVID-19. CDR3 region: CASRYNKMWDRGGIPYEQYV. The nucleotide sequence reads as follows: TGTGCAAGTCGCTACAATAAAATGTGGGACCGGGGGGGGATCCCCTACGAGCAGTACGTC.